This T cell receptor (beta chain) was observed in a study of CD8 T cells in ankylosing spondylitis. Regarding the study as a whole: Characteristic, it appeared, of ankylosing spondylitis blood was a TCR beta motif of fewer than 10 highly homologous variants.

Using its own MiXCR run on the 5' RACE reads, TCRdb lists one record per CDR3 protein. The repertoire includes some 840,000 distinct CDR3 sequences, 12% of them detected once, and around 0.51% sits in the top ten. Germline V CDR1 and CDR2: DFQATT, SNEGSKA (reference sequence). This CDR3 has 14 amino acids. The V and J ends lost 7 bases and 2 bases respectively, with 15 bases between them. Ten or more counts support this clonotype. As yet, its antigen is unknown. The chain combines TRBV20-1 with TRBJ1-5; perhaps TRBD1 as D (5 bases). The sample was blood, either unsorted or a sorted T cell fraction (not recorded which). This clonotype was sampled from a male donor with ankylosing spondylitis. In DNA, the CDR3 is TGCAGTGTGGCCGGGGACCGGGGCAATCAGCCCCAGCATTTT. Protein sequence: CSVAGDRGNQPQHF.